This TCR beta chain was identified during a study of memory CD4+ T cells and cytomegalovirus serostatus (dated by TCRdb to about 2019). At the level of the whole study: The cohort comprised 33 healthy Belgian adults, 9 CMV seropositive and 24 CMV seronegative. To replicate a published TCR-based CMV serostatus classifier, the researchers sequenced the CD4+ memory TCRbeta repertoires of a Belgian cohort whose cytomegalovirus serostatus was known.

The Quick-DNA Microprep Kit was used to extract genomic DNA from the sorted cells. TCRbeta DNA was amplified with the immunoSEQ hsTCRbeta kit following the manufacturer's protocol. An Illumina MiSeq instrument was used to sequence the TCRbeta libraries. In the source study's methods: Following removal of out-of-frame sequences, 2,204,828 distinct TCRbeta sequences were retained, with an average of roughly 70,000 per individual. Each individual was scored using the number of around 150 previously reported CMV-associated TCRbeta sequences that the individual carried and the total number of productive distinct TCRbeta sequences. A beta-binomial model was reimplemented in Python, and scikit-learn random forests with default parameters were trained on US cohort data. On the Belgian cohort, classifier performance was reported as the median AUC, along with percentile confidence intervals, across 10,000 bootstrap iterations. Entries here come from immuneACCESS through TCRdb and include only in-frame sequences with V and J called. Some clones fail to appear in such tables; in the studies checked, an unresolved V gene covers under half of the shortfall, and the cause of the remainder is unknown. V and J calls and clone size follow that table, whereas D and trimming were derived from the DNA. In all, the sample holds some 95,000 clones, and approximately 80% of those were seen once. Jointly, the top ten make up about 3.6% of the sample.

A FACSAria II was used to sort memory CD4+ T cells, defined as single viable CD3+CD4+CD8-CD45RO+ cells. To determine CMV serostatus, a Roche Elecsys assay was used that detects serum IgG against CMV pp150, pp28, p38 and p52. Following thawing, total CD4+ T cells were enriched through positive selection using CD4 magnetic microbeads. The samples came from a different study that was designed specifically to examine the CD4+ T cell memory repertoire. Peripheral blood mononuclear cells were isolated and cryopreserved according to standard operating procedures, and serum was stored at -80 degrees C. The staining relied on CD3-PerCP (BW264/56), CD4-APC (RPA-T4), CD45RO-PE (UCHT1) and CD8-Pacific Orange (3B5) antibodies, and Sytox blue was used to exclude non-viable cells. This clone was counted between two and nine times. Its target antigen remains unknown. Base-call qualities are not available, and no considerably larger clone is one nucleotide away.

The germline V gene provides CDR1 SGHTA and CDR2 FQGNSA. The CDR3 contains 13 residues, cysteine and phenylalanine counted. Of the read, only the CDR3 DNA is kept; its 39 bases are in frame from base 1. V lost 5 bases and J lost 6 bases; the stretch between them is 13 bases long. Summary of the overall study and its limitations: The results were interpreted as suggesting that the CMV-associated TCR signature is mostly present in the CD4+ memory repertoire. For CMV serostatus prediction, a median bootstrapped AUC of about 0.95 was reached with the original framework, and a median bootstrapped AUC of approximately 0.9 was reached with a US-trained random forest. Only CD4+CD45RO+ memory cells were sequenced, in contrast to the original study, which included naive and memory CD4+ and CD8+ populations. Of fewer than 200 previously reported CMV-associated TCRbeta sequences, some 73 appeared in the CD4+ memory repertoires, each in one to five individuals. A median bootstrapped AUC of almost 0.96 with a 95% CI of 0.76-1.00 was achieved on the Belgian cohort by the original-framework classifier.

The receptor was isolated from an adult in good health and CMV-seropositive. Sample: memory CD4+ T cells from blood. The rearrangement combines TRBV7-2 with TRBJ1-2; matching of 6 bases hints at TRBD1 as the D gene. In nucleotide form, the sequence is TGTGCCAGCAGCCACGAAACAGGGAATGGCTACACCTTC. It translates to CASSHETGNGYTF.